This T cell receptor beta chain emerged from a study of control samples from healthy donors and cancer patients. This table comes from immunoSEQ multiplex PCR, and its TCRdb copy is limited to in-frame clones, with some not included. The repertoire holds approximately 150,000 clones, more than 85% seen once, with roughly 6.2% in the top ten. V shed 5 bases and J shed 4 bases, with 14 bases lying between them. The CDR3 covers 14 residues. Germline CDR1 and CDR2: MNHEY and SMNVEV (reference sequence). This clone was picked up one time. The clonotype comes from a man younger than 30 in good health. The sequenced material came from blood. The V and J genes are TRBV27 and TRBJ1-1, with unresolved D. This CDR3 reads CASSQSGRSTEAFF. The CDR3 region has the DNA TGTGCCAGCAGTCAATCAGGACGGTCCACTGAAGCTTTCTTT.